This TCR beta chain appears in the sequencing data of a study of control samples from healthy donors and cancer patients. There are 13 residues in the CDR3. In germline, CDR1 is LNHDA, CDR2 SQIVND (reference sequence). V was pared by 4 bases and J by 5 bases, with 4 bases of the junction left unmatched. This table comes from immunoSEQ multiplex PCR, and its TCRdb copy is limited to in-frame clones, with some not included. Of 150,000 to 200,000 clones listed, about nine tenths are singletons. This clonotype was sampled from a young woman in good health. Sequenced input: blood. V gene TRBV19 combines with J gene TRBJ2-5; TRBD2 agrees at 7 bases. The CDR3 nucleotides read TGTGCCAGTAGTAGGAGGGAGGGCGAGACCCAGTACTTC. Its protein product is CASSRREGETQYF.